This T cell receptor (beta chain) comes out of a study of blood T cells in healthy people across ages. Germline V CDR1 and CDR2: DFQATT, SNEGSKA (reference sequence). Trimming cost V 6 bases and J 5 bases, with 13 bases left between them. The CDR3 extends over 13 amino acids. Together with a sample-barcoded 5' primer, a J-beta primer mix was included in a second PCR lasting roughly 7 to 11 cycles. TCRdb re-called the 5' RACE reads with MiXCR, one entry per CDR3 protein. The data hold approximately 600,000 distinct CDR3 sequences, with under 65% observed a single time. The V gene is TRBV20-1, the J gene TRBJ1-4, with D unresolved. Source material: blood. This sequence was found in a man in his sixties in good health. CDR3 sequence reads: CSAKLDANEKLFF. For the CDR3, the DNA is TGCAGTGCGAAACTGGATGCGAATGAAAAACTGTTTTTT.